These T cell receptor beta chains were read from a single sample in a study of cytomegalovirus exposure and HLA in healthy donors. The assay was immunoSEQ multiplex PCR, and TCRdb's table has in-frame clones only and misses some. The data show under 100,000 clones, 95% to 98% seen once. Sequenced sample: PBMCs. The receptors come from a man in his late teens or twenties in good health and CMV-seronegative. The CDR3 runs from the conserved cysteine through the conserved F or W. The order of the fields is V gene, J gene, clone size, D gene, CDR3 protein, CDR3 DNA. A D gene is named only where the DNA matches it firmly. Clone size, where shown, is once, few, many, or a class for clones that have expanded.

TRBV7-8	TRBJ2-5	-	-	CASSPPVRGPVSETQYF	TGTGCCAGCAGCCCCCCAGTCAGAGGGCCAGTAAGCGAGACCCAGTACTTC
TRBV27	TRBJ1-2	-	-	CASSLSGAGPSVYGYTF	TGTGCCAGCAGTTTATCGGGCGCAGGCCCGTCGGTCTATGGCTACACCTTC
TRBV5-1	TRBJ2-2	-	-	CASSLQIMNTGELFF	TGCGCCAGCAGCTTACAGATTATGAACACCGGGGAGCTGTTTTTT
TRBV9	TRBJ1-1	-	-	CASSGTGLRDEAFF	TGTGCCAGCAGCGGAACAGGGTTACGGGATGAAGCTTTCTTT
TRBV30	TRBJ2-7	-	TRBD1	CAWSPGQGDYEQYF	TGTGCCTGGAGTCCGGGACAGGGGGACTACGAGCAGTACTTC
TRBV5-6	TRBJ2-5	-	TRBD1	CASSLRTGGIETQYF	TGTGCCAGCAGCCTCAGAACAGGGGGCATAGAGACCCAGTACTTC
TRBV6-1	TRBJ1-2	-	-	CASEQNYGYTF	TGTGCCAGTGAACAGAACTATGGCTACACCTTC
TRBV4-2	TRBJ2-1	-	-	CASSQLGGTGPMGHEQFF	TGTGCCAGCAGCCAACTAGGCGGGACCGGGCCTATGGGCCATGAGCAGTTCTTC
TRBV30	TRBJ1-5	-	TRBD1	CAWGQGGDQPQHF	TGTGCCTGGGGACAGGGGGGGGATCAGCCCCAGCATTTT
TRBV6-6	TRBJ2-7	-	-	CASSYQASYEQYF	TGTGCCAGCAGTTACCAGGCCTCCTACGAGCAGTACTTC
TRBV7-9	TRBJ2-1	-	TRBD2	CASSLVGGDEQFF	TGTGCCAGCAGCTTAGTTGGGGGGGATGAGCAGTTCTTC
TRBV7-9	TRBJ2-3	few	-	CASSARLQSTDTQYF	TGTGCCAGCAGCGCCCGACTGCAAAGCACAGATACGCAGTATTTT
TRBV5-6	TRBJ2-5	-	TRBD1	CASSLSPDRPFQETQYF	TGTGCCAGCAGCCTCTCTCCGGACAGGCCATTCCAAGAGACCCAGTACTTC
TRBV7-2	TRBJ1-1	-	-	CASSLASRDTEAFF	TGTGCCAGCAGCTTAGCCTCCAGGGACACTGAAGCTTTCTTT
TRBV7-2	TRBJ1-2	-	-	CASSLEGGADYGYTF	TGTGCCAGCAGCTTAGAGGGGGGGGCCGACTATGGCTACACCTTC
TRBV9	TRBJ2-1	-	TRBD2	CASAWGTSGTYNEQFF	TGTGCCAGCGCTTGGGGGACTAGCGGGACATACAATGAGCAGTTCTTC
TRBV28	TRBJ2-3	-	-	CASSIPGTDTQYF	TGTGCCAGCAGTATCCCCGGCACAGATACGCAGTATTTT
TRBV5-1	TRBJ1-6	-	-	CASSFPGNSPLHF	TGCGCCAGCAGCTTTCCGGGGAATTCACCCCTCCACTTT
TRBV29-1	TRBJ1-1	-	-	CSVQTQRGRVNTEAFF	TGCAGCGTCCAAACTCAGCGGGGGCGGGTGAACACTGAAGCTTTCTTT
TRBV19	TRBJ2-2	-	TRBD1	CASSRTGWDTGELFF	TGTGCCAGTAGTAGGACAGGGTGGGACACCGGGGAGCTGTTTTTT